This section outlines one TCR beta chain sequence together with its context. These data come from a study of T cell responses to AZD1222 COVID-19 vaccine. Measured with immunoSEQ multiplex PCR; TCRdb has only the in-frame clones, and not every one. The data contain 100,000 to 150,000 clones, roughly 93% of them singletons. The CDR3 covers 14 residues. Germline V lookup: CDR1 LNHDA, CDR2 SQIVND (reference sequence). V lost 6 bases and J 9 bases, leaving 17 bases between the germline ends. The chain uses TRBV19 and TRBJ2-2, with D possibly matching TRBD1 (5 bases). The sequence was obtained from an adult who received the AZD1222 COVID-19 vaccine. Sequencing was performed on peripheral blood, taken 28 days after the second AZD1222 dose. In DNA, the CDR3 is TGTGCCAGTAGGGAAATCGCACAGGTTCGGGAGCTGTTTTTT. Its protein is CASREIAQVRELFF.